These 18 T cell receptor beta chains originate from one sample sequenced in a study of T cells expressing NK-cell markers. Each CDR3 protein gets one entry in TCRdb, which reprocessed the 5' RACE reads and gives no DNA. This sample's clone table lists about 190,000 distinct CDR3 sequences. Sequencing used blood T cells: a sorted CD56 or NKG2C T cell subset, CD4+ or CD8+ T cells, or bulk PBMC T cells (not recorded which). The receptors derive from a man aged 18 to 69 in good health.

This sequence joins TRBV12-3 or TRBV12-4 and TRBJ1-2. This CDR3 spans 15 amino acids. CDR3: CASSLSAGKAYGYTF.

This sequence joins TRBV20-1 and TRBJ1-1. Germline V gene data show CDR1 as DFQATT and CDR2 as SNEGSKA (reference sequence). This CDR3 has 14 amino acids. The CDR3 reads CSASSADMNTEAFF.

This chain joins TRBV12-3 or TRBV12-4 and TRBJ2-7; TCRdb lists TRBD1, though no DNA is available to test this call. The CDR3 covers 16 residues. The CDR3 spells CASSPHPRTVLAEQYF.

The chain recombines TRBV15 with TRBJ2-5. The CDR3 extends over 13 amino acids. In germline, CDR1 is LNHNV, CDR2 YYDKDF (reference sequence). The CDR3 is CATSRVVQETQYF.

The genes are TRBV6-5 and TRBJ2-2; the D gene TCRdb calls, TRBD2, cannot be checked with no DNA. Germline assignment: CDR1 MNHEY and CDR2 SVGAGI. This CDR3 has 16 amino acids. CDR3 protein: CASSYLASGGVGELFF.

The V and J genes are TRBV5-1 and TRBJ2-5; TCRdb proposes TRBD1, but this gene call is untestable without DNA. The length of the CDR3 is 16 residues. Germline values: CDR1 SGHRS, CDR2 YFSETQ. The CDR3 region is CASSLTGRSQQETQYF.

This chain uses TRBV5-5 with TRBJ2-5; TCRdb's D call, TRBD2, is unchecked because there is no DNA. The germline gives CDR1 SGHKS, CDR2 YYEKEE (reference sequence). The CDR3 is 15 amino acids. CDR3 protein: CASSLWGLQEETQYF.

The chain combines TRBV5-1 with TRBJ2-7. The germline V gene has CDR1 SGHRS and CDR2 YFSETQ. The CDR3 sequence is 13 residues long. CDR3 protein: CASSLVAVDEQYF. Full variable domain (outside the CDR3, taken from reference TRBV5-1 and TRBJ2-7): KAGVTQTPRYLIKTRGQQVTLSCSPISGHRSVSWYQQTPGQGLQFLFEYFSETQRNKGNFPGRFSGRQFSNSRSEMNVSTLELGDSALYLCASSLVAVDEQYFGPGTRLTVT.

The gene calls are TRBV11-1 and TRBJ2-2; TCRdb picks TRBD2, but there is no DNA to check that call. There are 18 residues in the CDR3. The germline CDR1 and CDR2 sequences are SGHAT and FQDESV (reference sequence). The CDR3: CASSPPIGGEGSTGELFF.

V and J are TRBV29-1 and TRBJ2-7. CDR1 and CDR2 from the germline V gene are SQVTM and ANQGSEA. The CDR3 loop spans 13 amino acids. The chain's CDR3 is CSAYGEGSYEQYF.

The chain couples TRBV6-1 to TRBJ2-5; with no DNA, the TCRdb D assignment of TRBD2 cannot be verified. The CDR3 is 13 amino acids. Germline lookup yields CDR1 MNHNS and CDR2 SASEGT. The CDR3 is CASSRTSVETQYF.

V gene TRBV11-2 combines with J gene TRBJ1-1; TCRdb reports TRBD1, a call that lacks DNA to check it against. From germline, CDR1 is SGHAT and CDR2 FQNNGV. The CDR3 consists of 16 residues. CDR3 sequence reads: CASSLGADRVNTEAFF.

The CDR3 region is CASSYSFEVYNEQFF. This sequence joins TRBV6-5 and TRBJ2-1. CDR1 is MNHEY and CDR2 is SVGAGI in the germline V gene. The CDR3 is 15 amino acids.

The chain combines TRBV6-2 or TRBV6-3 with TRBJ1-5. The germline V gene encodes CDR1 MNHEY and CDR2 SVGEGT. The CDR3 runs 13 residues. The CDR3 spells CASSYWTNQPQHF.

The rearrangement uses TRBV2 and TRBJ2-1. This CDR3 contains 16 residues. The germline V gene encodes CDR1 SNHLY and CDR2 FYNNEI. The CDR3 reads CASSDPTASSYNEQFF.

This chain links TRBV13 with TRBJ2-7; TCRdb outputs TRBD2, but without DNA this stays unchecked. CDR1 is PRHDT and CDR2 is FYEKMQ in the germline V gene (reference sequence). The CDR3 has 15 residues. This CDR3 is CASSWKGLAGYEQYF.

This chain joins TRBV29-1 and TRBJ1-3; TCRdb gives TRBD1 as the D gene, but with no DNA this cannot be confirmed. CDR1 SQVTM and CDR2 ANQGSEA come from the germline V gene. The CDR3 is 15 amino acids. The CDR3 loop reads CSVDPGQGTGNTIYF. The whole variable domain, filled in from reference TRBV29-1 and TRBJ1-3, reads SAVISQKPSRDICQRGTSLTIQCQVDSQVTMMFWYRQQPGQSLTLIATANQGSEATYESGFVIDKFPISRPNLTFSTLTVSNMSPEDSSIYLCSVDPGQGTGNTIYFGEGSWLTVV.

J is TRBJ2-1 and V is TRBV6-5; absent DNA, TCRdb's TRBD1 call cannot be checked. CDR3 length: 14 amino acids. The germline V gene encodes CDR1 MNHEY and CDR2 SVGAGI. CDR3 sequence reads: CASSYSPGTDEQFF.